The present entry profiles one T cell receptor beta chain with its context. As yet, its antigen is unknown. This record comes from a study of shared clonotypes between healthy human individuals. Study-level background: Donors had three CD4 naive, three CD4 memory, two CD8 naive and one CD8 memory plate apiece. Findings of the study overall: Represented diversity, genetic and exposure-history alike, was limited by few donors. Unshared clonotypes carried lower generation probabilities than those common to all four donors.

Partitioning of CD4+ cells yielded a CD45RA+ naive subset and a CD45RA-negative memory subset. Profiled with immunoSEQ multiplex PCR; TCRdb holds only in-frame clones, not every one. Of 2 million to 3 million clones listed, approximately 93% are singletons. The sample taken for sequencing was naive CD4+ T cells from PBMCs. Stated subset: CD45RA+ positively selected. The source of this sequence is a man aged 18 to 29 in good health. Some clones in this sample may be carry-over from other donors' samples.

CDR3 nucleotides: TGTGCCAGTAGTCAGGGGCAAGGAAACACCATATATTTT. Its protein product is CASSQGQGNTIYF. V and J are TRBV19 and TRBJ1-3; TRBD1 might be the D (6 bases). This CDR3 has 13 residues. Trimming left V 5 bases short and J 4 bases short, with 9 bases between. The germline gives CDR1 LNHDA, CDR2 SQIVND (reference sequence).